Included here is one T cell receptor (beta chain) sequence, with context. The antigen is undetermined. Per germline, CDR1 MNHEY and CDR2 SVGEGT. V was trimmed by 5 bases and J by 3 bases, leaving 8 bases between them. The CDR3 is made up of 12 amino acids. Method: immunoSEQ multiplex PCR; TCRdb's copy keeps in-frame clones and lacks some. The sample includes fewer than 150,000 clones, approximately 94% of them seen just once. This sample was taken from a study of T cell responses to AZD1222 COVID-19 vaccine. General study points: Spike-wide coverage was observed for vaccine-associated CD4 TCRs, with dominant responses at 160-218 and 743-854. Repertoires were obtained only post-peak T cell response. An increase in Spike-specific TCR breadth and depth was observed after two AZD1222 doses.

The chain employs TRBV6-2 or TRBV6-3 and TRBJ2-7; D perhaps matches TRBD1 (5 bases). The sequences come from peripheral blood, collected on day 0 of AZD1222 vaccination. This clonotype originated in an adult in good health. CDR3 bases: TGTGCCAGCAGTCCGCAGGGCTACGAGCAGTACTTC. Protein product: CASSPQGYEQYF.